The clone carrying this TCR beta chain was found a few times. The antigen is not known. TCRdb redid the calling of the 5' RACE reads with MiXCR, one entry per CDR3 protein. The repertoire includes 510,000 or so distinct CDR3 sequences, approximately 16% of them detected once, and 0.44% sits in the top ten. This sample was included in a study of identical twins. Findings of the study overall: The study drew conclusions from cross-sectional statistical analysis, not from following the same donors.

Germline assignment: CDR1 SQVTM and CDR2 ANQGSEA. Trimming stripped 4 bases from V and 1 base from J, with 5 bases between. There are 12 residues in the CDR3. This sample also appeared in a second study, on yellow fever vaccine responses in identical twins.

The sample consisted of CD4+ T cells sorted from blood. This receptor was identified in a woman aged 18-35 years in good health. V usage is TRBV29-1 and J usage is TRBJ1-3, with D uncertain. CDR3 nucleotide sequence: TGCAGCGTTGGTTGGTCTGGAAACACCATATATTTT. It translates to CSVGWSGNTIYF.